The 8 T cell receptor beta chains reported below all come from one sample, sequenced in a study of T cell repertoires in cytomegalovirus infection. TCRdb reprocessed the reads via MiXCR and lists one record per CDR3 protein. Of roughly 180,000 distinct CDR3 sequences in the sample, roughly 22% were seen once. Their recognized antigens are unknown. The specimen was CD8+ T cells from cultured PBMCs, collected from culture after CMV antigen stimulation. These receptors originate from a human donor in good health (CMV status not recorded). Some clones in this sample may be carry-over from other donors' samples.

The chain joins TRBV12-3 or TRBV12-4 to TRBJ2-3; 14 nucleotides align to TRBD2. This CDR3 region has 19 residues. Trimming took 5 bases from V and 4 from J; bases not matched to a gene: 14. This CDR3 reads CASSARLAGGPSLPDTQYF. The CDR3 bases are TGTGCCAGCAGTGCCCGACTAGCGGGGGGGCCCTCCCTCCCAGATACGCAGTATTTT.

In this sample, this clonotype turned up many times. The CDR3 bases are TGTGCCAGCAGTTACGTCCGGGGGTTGGACTATGGCTACACCTTC. Its translation is CASSYVRGLDYGYTF. The chain links TRBV6-5 to TRBJ1-2; possibly TRBD1 for D (5 bases). Trimming left V 2 bases short and J 3 bases short, with 13 bases between. This CDR3 comprises 15 residues. Germline CDR1 MNHEY, CDR2 SVGAGI.

J is TRBJ2-7 and V is TRBV12-3 or TRBV12-4, with D perhaps TRBD2 (5 bases). The V and J ends lost 1 base and 6 bases respectively, with 16 bases between them. The CDR3 spans 15 residues. CDR3 loop: CASSLDVGIRLEQYF. The CDR3 bases are TGTGCCAGCAGTTTAGATGTCGGGATCAGGCTCGAGCAGTACTTC.

About this clonotype itself: At one end the junction does not follow the germline gene, possibly because of a read error. The chain links TRBV9 to TRBJ2-3, with a possible D match to TRBD1 (6 bases). The germline V gene encodes CDR1 SGDLS and CDR2 YYNGEE. The CDR3 is 17 amino acids. DNA of the CDR3: TGTGCCAGCAGTCCAGCTACCTCAGGGAAAAGGACAGATACGCAGTATTTC. This translates into CASSPATSGKRTDTQYF.

Only a few counts were recorded for this clonotype. J is TRBJ2-1 and V is TRBV29-1; TRBD2 matches at 12 bases. This CDR3 has 16 residues. V lost 4 bases and J lost 9; bases outside the gene matches: 13. Germline-derived CDR1 and CDR2 are SQVTM and ANQGSEA. DNA for the CDR3: TGCAGCGTTGGCTGGACTAGCGGGGAGTTAAGGTTTGAGCAGTTCTTC. Translated, it gives CSVGWTSGELRFEQFF.

This clonotype was picked up one time. The chain is built from TRBV6-5 and TRBJ1-3; a weak D match, TRBD1 (6 bases). CDR3 size: 15 residues. CDR1 is MNHEY and CDR2 is SVGAGI in the germline V gene. With 7 bases removed from V and 0 bases from J, the gap between germline ends came to 13 bases. CDR3 sequence (DNA): TGTGCCAGCAAAACCGGGACATACTCTGGAAACACCATATATTTT. Translated, it gives CASKTGTYSGNTIYF.

In this sample, this clonotype turned up a few times. The chain has TRBV7-8 and TRBJ1-2; D ambiguous. The ends were cut back, 1 base at V and 4 bases at J, with 13 bases in the middle. Germline values: CDR1 SGHVS, CDR2 FQNEAQ. This CDR3 comprises 15 residues. CDR3 nucleotide sequence: TGTGCCAGCAGCTTAGGTTCGAGAGGGTCCTATGGCTACACCTTC. Its translation is CASSLGSRGSYGYTF. The variable domain in full, completed from reference TRBV7-8 and TRBJ1-2, reads GAGVSQSPRYKVAKRGQDVALRCDPISGHVSLFWYQQALGQGPEFLTYFQNEAQLDKSGLPSDRFFAERPEGSVSTLKIQRTQQEDSAVYLCASSLGSRGSYGYTFGSGTRLTVV.

The chain employs TRBV12-3 or TRBV12-4 and TRBJ2-3; D is uncertain. The CDR3 has 11 amino acids. Trimming took 7 bases from V and 6 from J, leaving 8 bases between them. As DNA, the CDR3 is TGTGCCAGCAAGGTCGGGGATACGCAGTATTTT. Protein product: CASKVGDTQYF.